The 3 T cell receptor beta chains below come from one sample, sequenced in a study of beta chain features in type 1 diabetes. These receptors have no identified antigens. What was sequenced were expressed TCRB transcripts, since all of the isolated RNA had been reverse transcribed. The assay was immunoSEQ multiplex PCR, and TCRdb's table has in-frame clones only and misses some. The sample contains about 370,000 clones, over 9% of which appear only once. Study findings and constraints: Across all four CD4+ subsets, people with type 1 diabetes showed modestly shorter TCRB CDR3s.

Sample: central memory CD4+ T cells from blood. These receptors all stem from a man aged 25-45 years with type 1 diabetes.

This CDR3 is CASSKSRGGYF. DNA for the CDR3: TGTGCCAGCAGCAAATCCCGAGGAGGGTACTTC. The rearrangement links TRBV21-1 to TRBJ2-7; the table's D gene call, TRBD2, was not cross checked with the DNA. TRBV21-1 constitutes a pseudogene. The CDR3 spans 11 residues.

This clone was picked up many times. This chain uses TRBV19 with TRBJ2-1; D is tentatively TRBD1 or TRBD2 (5 bases each). Germline CDR1 reads LNHDA; CDR2 reads SQIVND (reference sequence). V was trimmed by 10 bases and J by 13 bases, leaving 14 bases between them. The CDR3 is 10 amino acids. The CDR3 coding sequence is TGTGCCAATTCCCGGGACGCCCAGTTCTTC. Amino acids: CANSRDAQFF.

This clone came up many times. This chain uses TRBV27 with TRBJ2-7; D is ambiguous. Germline loops: CDR1 MNHEY, CDR2 SMNVEV (reference sequence). This CDR3 is built from 13 residues. V lost 5 bases and J 6 bases, leaving 14 bases between the germline ends. CDR3 nucleotides: TGTGCCAGCAGTCAAGCCCTTTCTTTCGAGCAGTACTTC. Protein product: CASSQALSFEQYF.